This passage covers 23 T cell receptor beta chains from one sample sequenced in a study of shared clonotypes between healthy human individuals. The assay was immunoSEQ multiplex PCR, and TCRdb's table has in-frame clones only and misses some. Of around 940,000 clones in the sample, over 60% are singletons; the top ten hold about 1.5%. Material: memory CD4+ T cells sorted from blood. Documented subset: CD45RA-negative fraction. The receptors come from a young man in good health.

In this sample, this clone turned up many times. The V gene is TRBV5-1, the J gene TRBJ1-6; D is uncertain. The CDR3 consists of 14 residues. CDR1 and CDR2 from the germline V gene are SGHRS and YFSETQ. Trimming cost V 4 bases and J 10 bases, with 15 bases left between them. The CDR3 DNA sequence: TGCGCCAGCAGCGAGGCGAACGTAGGCTCACCCCTCCACTTT. Its translation: CASSEANVGSPLHF.

The rearrangement links TRBV6-5 to TRBJ2-7; D might be TRBD2 (5 bases). There are 15 residues in the CDR3. CDR1 MNHEY and CDR2 SVGAGI come from the germline V gene. Trimming left V 6 bases short and J 6 bases short, with 21 bases between. CDR3 DNA: TGTGCCAGCAGACGCCTTAGGGTTCCGGGGTCCGAGCAGTACTTC. It encodes CASRRLRVPGSEQYF.

This clone was counted only a few times. This chain uses TRBV10-2 with TRBJ2-5, with 9 positions matching TRBD2. This CDR3 comprises 18 residues. Looked up from germline, CDR1 is WSHSY and CDR2 is SAAADI. Trimming cost V 1 base and J 4 bases; bases outside gene matches: 13. Here the CDR3 DNA reads TGCGCCAGCAGTGAGTTCGGGGTCGGCGGGGGGGCCGGAGAGACCCAGTACTTC. This translates into CASSEFGVGGGAGETQYF.

This chain links TRBV5-1 with TRBJ2-7; D gene unclear. The CDR3 has 13 residues. Germline assignment: CDR1 SGHRS and CDR2 YFSETQ. The V end lost 0 bases, the J end lost 2 bases, and 6 bases lay between the germline ends. CDR3 DNA sequence: TGCGCCAGCAGCTTGGCGGCGGCCTACGAGCAGTACTTC. Protein sequence: CASSLAAAYEQYF.

This clone was recorded once. The CDR3 sequence: CASSVGQGDTQYF. In DNA, the CDR3 is TGTGCCAGCAGCGTAGGTCAGGGAGATACGCAGTATTTT. The chain has TRBV9 and TRBJ2-3; a possible D gene is TRBD1 (5 bases). The CDR3 contains 13 residues. Deletions cut 0 bases from V and 5 bases from J, with 7 bases between. Germline V CDR1 and CDR2: SGDLS, YYNGEE.

The table lists this clone with many counts. The rearrangement joins TRBV10-3 to TRBJ2-2, with D possibly being TRBD2 (6 bases). CDR3 length: 13 residues. CDR1 and CDR2 (germline): ENHRY, SYGVKD. V was clipped by 5 bases and J by 5 bases, with 9 bases between them. CDR3 sequence (DNA): TGTGCCATCAGTAGTAGCGGAACCGGGGAGCTGTTTTTT. Translating it yields CAISSSGTGELFF.

The chain recombines TRBV6-1 with TRBJ1-2; 9 nucleotides align to TRBD1. The length of the CDR3 is 15 residues. CDR1 is MNHNS, CDR2 SASEGT, per germline. V was pared by 0 bases and J by 8 bases, with 7 bases of the junction left unmatched. CDR3 nucleotides: TGTGCCAGCAGTGAAGCGCAACAGGGGGCTGGAGGCTACACCTTC. Its translation: CASSEAQQGAGGYTF.

The rearrangement joins TRBV29-1 to TRBJ1-1; 10 bases map to TRBD1. V was pared by 4 bases and J by 6 bases, with 5 bases of the junction left unmatched. This CDR3 spans 13 amino acids. The germline V gene encodes CDR1 SQVTM and CDR2 ANQGSEA. In DNA, the CDR3 is TGCAGCGTTGCAAGACAGGGGGCCGCTGAAGCTTTCTTT. Protein: CSVARQGAAEAFF.

The rearrangement uses TRBV7-9 and TRBJ1-2, with 8 bases aligning to TRBD1. CDR1 is SEHNR, CDR2 FQNEAQ, per germline (reference sequence). J was trimmed by 8 bases and V by 5 bases; bases with no gene match: 13. The CDR3 runs 15 residues. The CDR3 loop is CASSTTSGQAVGYTF. The CDR3 DNA follows: TGTGCCAGCAGCACCACCTCGGGACAGGCTGTCGGCTACACCTTC.

The chain couples TRBV4-3 to TRBJ1-4; D not resolved. This CDR3 contains 14 residues. Germline V CDR1 and CDR2: LGHNA, YSLEER. V lost 0 bases to trimming and J lost 4 bases, with 6 bases between them. CDR3 DNA sequence: TGCGCCAGCAGCCAAGACCTGCTTAATGAAAAACTGTTTTTT. It is translated as CASSQDLLNEKLFF.

This chain joins TRBV25-1 and TRBJ1-2, with D unclear. CDR1 is MGHDK, CDR2 SYGVNS, per germline. The CDR3 consists of 13 residues. Trimming pared 2 bases from V and 4 bases from J, leaving 8 bases between. The CDR3: CASSESRGYGYTF. CDR3 DNA sequence: TGTGCCAGCAGTGAAAGTCGGGGCTATGGCTACACCTTC.

This chain links TRBV5-1 with TRBJ1-4; D is ambiguous. The CDR3 runs to 13 residues. Germline values: CDR1 SGHRS, CDR2 YFSETQ. With 5 bases removed from V and 1 base from J, the gap between germline ends came to 6 bases. The CDR3 loop is CASREGTNEKLFF. The CDR3 bases are TGCGCCAGCAGGGAGGGAACTAATGAAAAACTGTTTTTT.

The chain links TRBV2 to TRBJ2-3, with 7 bases aligning to TRBD1. The CDR3 extends over 14 amino acids. The germline CDR1 and CDR2 sequences are SNHLY and FYNNEI. Germline trimming cut 0 bases from V and 7 bases from J; bases unmatched to any gene: 4. CDR3 in amino acids: CASSEAAGGYTQYF. CDR3 bases: TGTGCCAGCAGTGAAGCGGCAGGGGGATATACGCAGTATTTT.

The genes are TRBV7-9 and TRBJ1-6; TRBD1 agrees at 9 bases. The CDR3 length is 16 residues. Germline values: CDR1 SEHNR, CDR2 FQNEAQ (reference sequence). Trimming at V came to 4 bases and at J to 3 bases, leaving 4 bases not matched to a gene. In nucleotides, the CDR3 is TGTGCCAGCAGCTCCGGGACAGGGAACTATAATTCACCCCTCCACTTT. This codes for CASSSGTGNYNSPLHF.

Ten or more counts support this clone. The sample holds other DNA sequences that translate to the same CDR3. The chain carries TRBV11-3 and TRBJ2-1; no firm D call. V dropped 1 base and J dropped 0 bases, with 4 bases sitting between them. The CDR3 has 14 amino acids. Germline lookup yields CDR1 SGHNT and CDR2 YENEEA. The CDR3 here is CASSLGSSYNEQFF. The CDR3 DNA follows: TGTGCCAGCAGCTTAGGGAGCTCCTACAATGAGCAGTTCTTC.

V gene TRBV13 combines with J gene TRBJ1-1; the D gene is possibly TRBD1 (5 bases). The germline V gene encodes CDR1 PRHDT and CDR2 FYEKMQ (reference sequence). The CDR3 extends over 17 amino acids. V lost 2 bases and J 0 bases, leaving 16 bases between the germline ends. The CDR3 DNA follows: TGTGCCAGCAGCTTATCTATTTTCGACAGAGTGAACACTGAAGCTTTCTTT. As protein: CASSLSIFDRVNTEAFF.

V is TRBV18 and J is TRBJ2-4, with 7 positions matching TRBD2. Germline CDR1 KGHSH, CDR2 LQKENI. V lost 0 bases, J lost 6 bases, and 2 bases stayed unmatched. There are 14 residues in the CDR3. The CDR3 sequence is CASSPPSGLNIQYF. The CDR3 DNA is TGTGCCAGCTCACCACCTAGCGGGCTAAACATTCAGTACTTC. Based on the CDR3 plus reference TRBV18 and TRBJ2-4, the full variable domain is NAGVMQNPRHLVRRRGQEARLRCSPMKGHSHVYWYRQLPEEGLKFMVYLQKENIIDESGMPKERFSAEFPKEGPSILRIQQVVRGDSAAYFCASSPPSGLNIQYFGAGTRLSVL.

V and J are TRBV29-1 and TRBJ1-5; 12 nucleotides match TRBD1. Trimming removed 7 bases from V and 5 bases from J; junction bases left unmatched: 6. CDR1 and CDR2 (germline): SQVTM, ANQGSEA. This CDR3 comprises 14 residues. In DNA form, the CDR3 reads TGCAGCGCTCGGGACAGGGGGCGCGATCAGCCCCAGCATTTT. Protein sequence: CSARDRGRDQPQHF. The full variable domain, its missing parts supplied by reference TRBV29-1 and TRBJ1-5, is SAVISQKPSRDICQRGTSLTIQCQVDSQVTMMFWYRQQPGQSLTLIATANQGSEATYESGFVIDKFPISRPNLTFSTLTVSNMSPEDSSIYLCSARDRGRDQPQHFGDGTRLSIL.

J is TRBJ2-2 and V is TRBV11-2; possible D gene TRBD2, 6 bases. V dropped 2 bases and J dropped 7 bases, with 14 bases sitting between them. This CDR3 is 15 amino acids long. CDR1 is SGHAT and CDR2 is FQNNGV in the germline V gene. CDR3 bases: TGTGCCAGCAGCTTAAATCTGGGAGCGGGCGGGGAGCTGTTTTTT. This encodes CASSLNLGAGGELFF.

The chain recombines TRBV7-9 with TRBJ2-1, with TRBD1 matching 7 bases. The CDR3 is 15 residues long. Germline V lookup: CDR1 SEHNR, CDR2 FQNEAQ (reference sequence). Trimming cost V 5 bases and J 5 bases; bases outside gene matches: 9. The CDR3, as DNA: TGTGCCAGCAGCCATTACACGGGACAGAACAATGAGCAGTTCTTC. Amino acid sequence: CASSHYTGQNNEQFF.

The chain joins TRBV30 to TRBJ1-6; 7 bases line up with TRBD1. V shed 1 base, J shed 9 bases, and the junction held 6 bases outside the gene matches. Germline CDR1 and CDR2: GTSNPN and SVGIG (reference sequence). CDR3 length equals 14 residues. Here the CDR3 reads CAWSEVTGTSPLHF. For the CDR3, the DNA is TGTGCCTGGAGTGAGGTGACAGGGACTTCACCCCTCCACTTT.

The chain joins TRBV28 to TRBJ2-3, with 13 bases fitting TRBD2. The germline CDR1 and CDR2 sequences are MDHEN and SYDVKM. Trimming took 2 bases from V and 3 from J; bases not matched to a gene: 5. The CDR3 sequence is 17 residues long. CDR3 protein: CASSLDQGLAGTDTQYF. CDR3 sequence (DNA): TGTGCCAGCAGTTTAGATCAGGGACTAGCGGGGACAGATACGCAGTATTTT.

The chain employs TRBV7-3 and TRBJ2-1, with 10 bases identical to TRBD1. The ends lost 5 bases at V and 1 base at J; junction bases unmatched: 2. The CDR3 totals 15 residues. The germline gives CDR1 SGHTA, CDR2 FQGTGA. The CDR3 protein is CASSGGQGSYNEQFF. The CDR3 DNA sequence: TGTGCCAGCAGCGGGGGACAGGGGTCCTACAATGAGCAGTTCTTC.